These 9 T cell receptor beta chains originate from one sample sequenced in a study of identical twins. TCRdb passed the 5' RACE reads through MiXCR, listing each CDR3 protein once. The repertoire holds 260,000 or so distinct CDR3 sequences, with 6% to 8% as singletons. This same sample was also taken into another study, of yellow fever vaccine responses in identical twins.

Sequencing was performed on CD8+ T cells sorted from blood. Receptors were obtained from a woman in her late teens or twenties in good health.

The sample holds many counts of this clonotype. The rearrangement uses TRBV9 and TRBJ2-2; D ambiguous. Germline-derived CDR1 and CDR2 are SGDLS and YYNGEE. Trimming cost V 0 bases and J 3 bases, with 0 bases left between them. The CDR3 length is 12 residues. CDR3 residues: CASSVDTGELFF. CDR3 nucleotides: TGTGCCAGCAGCGTAGACACCGGGGAGCTGTTTTTT.

This clonotype was detected a few times. The chain carries TRBV2 and TRBJ2-3; D perhaps matches TRBD2 (5 bases). V was shortened by 5 bases and J by 2 bases, with 17 bases between the two germline ends. CDR1 and CDR2 from the germline V gene are SNHLY and FYNNEI. There are 16 residues in the CDR3. The CDR3 DNA sequence: TGTGCCAGCAGTCCGGTTAACGACTATGACACAGATACGCAGTATTTT. Amino acids: CASSPVNDYDTDTQYF.

This chain joins TRBV6-1 and TRBJ1-5; no clear D gene. Germline values: CDR1 MNHNS, CDR2 SASEGT. V was cut by 2 bases and J by 6 bases, with 5 bases left in between. This CDR3 region has 12 residues. The CDR3 loop reads CASSERPQPQHF. The CDR3 coding sequence is TGTGCCAGCAGTGAACGGCCTCAGCCCCAGCATTTT.

This clonotype was observed a handful of times. V usage is TRBV7-9 and J usage is TRBJ1-6; D is possibly TRBD1 (6 bases). Germline values: CDR1 SEHNR, CDR2 FQNEAQ (reference sequence). This CDR3 is built from 13 residues. V was cut by 6 bases and J by 6 bases, with 9 bases left in between. CDR3 protein: CASREGGNSPLHF. For the CDR3, the DNA is TGTGCCAGCAGGGAAGGGGGTAATTCACCCCTCCACTTT.

This clonotype turned up a few times. The chain joins TRBV7-8 to TRBJ2-3, with 12 nucleotides matching TRBD2. Trimming at V came to 5 bases and at J to 0 bases, leaving 3 bases not matched to a gene. Germline V gives CDR1 SGHVS, CDR2 FQNEAQ. The CDR3 consists of 16 residues. CDR3 loop: CASSILAGGSTDTQYF. In DNA, the CDR3 is TGTGCCAGCAGCATCCTAGCGGGGGGGAGCACAGATACGCAGTATTTT.

This clonotype was counted a few times. V is TRBV21-1 and J is TRBJ2-7; the table's D gene call, TRBD1, was not cross checked with the DNA. TRBV21-1 is a documented pseudogene. This CDR3 spans 19 amino acids. The CDR3 is CASSKVNNGTGSVAYEQYV. The CDR3 region has the DNA TGTGCCAGCAGCAAAGTGAACAACGGGACAGGGAGCGTAGCCTACGAGCAGTACGTC.

The V gene is TRBV27, the J gene TRBJ2-5; the match to TRBD1 covers 10 bases. CDR3 length: 15 amino acids. Germline V gene lookup returns CDR1 MNHEY and CDR2 SMNVEV (reference sequence). J gave up 5 bases and V 2 bases, and 5 bases lay outside the gene matches. CDR3 sequence (DNA): TGTGCCAGCAGTTTAGGGACAGGGGTTCGGGAGACCCAGTACTTC. This gives the protein CASSLGTGVRETQYF.

In its sample, this clonotype was seen many times. The rearrangement joins TRBV6-4 to TRBJ2-6; D not resolved. The CDR3 spans 15 residues. Germline CDR1 and CDR2: MRHNA and SNTAGT. Trimming removed 2 bases at V and 0 bases at J, with 5 bases between. The CDR3 region is CASSDTRSGANVLTF. CDR3 nucleotide sequence: TGTGCCAGCAGTGACACCCGCTCTGGGGCCAACGTCCTGACTTTC.

This clonotype came up many times. The chain couples TRBV29-1 to TRBJ2-5, with D possibly being TRBD1 (6 bases). V was clipped by 3 bases and J by 4 bases, with 9 bases between them. CDR1 and CDR2 from the germline V gene are SQVTM and ANQGSEA. The CDR3 loop spans 12 amino acids. The CDR3 region has the DNA TGCAGCGTTGAGGGCAGGGGAGAGACCCAGTACTTC. Translated: CSVEGRGETQYF.